The 2 T cell receptor beta chains reported below all come from one sample, sequenced in a study of blood T cell repertoires in COVID-19 (TCRdb year 2020). Receptors were amplified or captured by the immunoSEQ multiplex PCR assay. Drawn from immuneACCESS, this table holds only the in-frame rearrangements with V and J called that TCRdb kept. Clones are partly lost; checked studies trace under half to an unresolved V gene and leave the rest unexplained. The sample table shows tens of thousands of clones, and approximately 90% are seen once. The ten most abundant clones make up roughly 1.4% of the sample. Sequencing used peripheral blood. These receptors originate from an elderly woman with acute or convalescent COVID-19.

The CDR3 region has the DNA TGTGCCAGCAGTCGGACTAGCGGGAGTAGAACAGATACGCAGTATTTT. Its protein is CASSRTSGSRTDTQYF. The chain uses TRBV5-4 and TRBJ2-3, with 13 bases that match TRBD2. Germline-derived CDR1 and CDR2 are SGHNT and YYREEE (reference sequence). The CDR3 extends over 16 amino acids. V gave up 5 bases and J gave up 3 bases; unmatched junction bases: 6.

The rearrangement joins TRBV6-1 to TRBJ2-3; 7 bases fit TRBD2. This CDR3 region has 16 residues. With 3 bases clipped from V and 9 bases from J, the junction kept 15 bases outside the gene matches. Germline loops: CDR1 MNHNS, CDR2 SASEGT. The CDR3 DNA sequence: TGTGCCAGCAGTGATATGGGACTCGGGGGAGGGTTCACGCAGTATTTT. As protein: CASSDMGLGGGFTQYF.